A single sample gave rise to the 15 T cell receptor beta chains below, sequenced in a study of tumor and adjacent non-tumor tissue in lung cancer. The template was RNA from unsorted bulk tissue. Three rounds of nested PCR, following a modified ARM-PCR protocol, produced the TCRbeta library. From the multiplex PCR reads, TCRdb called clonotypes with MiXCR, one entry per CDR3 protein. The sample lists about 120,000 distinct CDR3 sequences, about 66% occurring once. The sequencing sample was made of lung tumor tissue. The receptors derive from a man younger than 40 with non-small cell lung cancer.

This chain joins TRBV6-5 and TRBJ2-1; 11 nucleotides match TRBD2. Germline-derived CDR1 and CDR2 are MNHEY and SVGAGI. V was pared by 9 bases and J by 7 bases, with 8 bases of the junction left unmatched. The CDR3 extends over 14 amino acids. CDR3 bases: TGTGCCAGGAAACGTAGCGGGAGGGGGAATGAGCAGTTCTTC. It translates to CARKRSGRGNEQFF.

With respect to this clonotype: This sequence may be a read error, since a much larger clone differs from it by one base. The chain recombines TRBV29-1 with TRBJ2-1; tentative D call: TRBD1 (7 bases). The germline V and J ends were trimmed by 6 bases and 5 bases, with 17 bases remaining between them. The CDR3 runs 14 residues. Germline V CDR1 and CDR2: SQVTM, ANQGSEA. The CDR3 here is CSVLTGDSDNEQFF. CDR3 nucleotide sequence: TGCAGCGTGCTCACAGGGGACTCTGACAATGAGCAGTTCTTC.

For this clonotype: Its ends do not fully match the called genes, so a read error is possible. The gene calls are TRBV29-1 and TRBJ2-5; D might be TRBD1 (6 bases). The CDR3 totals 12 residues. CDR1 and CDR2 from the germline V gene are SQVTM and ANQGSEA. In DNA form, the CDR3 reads TGCAGCGTTGATAACAGGGCTGGGACCCAGTATTTC. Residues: CSVDNRAGTQYF.

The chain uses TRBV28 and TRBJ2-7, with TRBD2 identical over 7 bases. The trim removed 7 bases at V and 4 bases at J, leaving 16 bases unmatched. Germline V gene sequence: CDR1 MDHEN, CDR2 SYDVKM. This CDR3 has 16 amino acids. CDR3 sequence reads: CASTPWTRGAVYEQYF. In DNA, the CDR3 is TGTGCCAGCACTCCATGGACTAGGGGAGCAGTTTACGAGCAGTACTTC.

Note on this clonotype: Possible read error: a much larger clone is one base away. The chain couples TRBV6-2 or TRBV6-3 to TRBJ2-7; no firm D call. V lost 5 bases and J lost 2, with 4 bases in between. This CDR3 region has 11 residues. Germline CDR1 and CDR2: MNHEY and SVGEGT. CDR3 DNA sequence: TGTGCCAGCAGTATACCCTACGAGCAGTACTTC. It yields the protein CASSIPYEQYF.

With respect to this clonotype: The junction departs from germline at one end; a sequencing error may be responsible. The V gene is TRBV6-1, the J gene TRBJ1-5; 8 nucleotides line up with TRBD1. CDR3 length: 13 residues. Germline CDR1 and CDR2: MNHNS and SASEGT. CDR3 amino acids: CVSSGRQGQPQHF. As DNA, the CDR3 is TGTGTCAGCAGTGGCCGACAGGGGCAGCCCCAGCATTTT.

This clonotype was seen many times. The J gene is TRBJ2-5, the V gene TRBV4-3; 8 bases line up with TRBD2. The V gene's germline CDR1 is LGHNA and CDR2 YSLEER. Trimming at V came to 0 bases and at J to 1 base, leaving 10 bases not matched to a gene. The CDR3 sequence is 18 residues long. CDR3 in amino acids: CASSQDTPLSGAQETQYF. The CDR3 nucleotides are TGCGCCAGCAGCCAAGACACCCCTCTTAGCGGGGCCCAAGAGACCCAGTACTTC.

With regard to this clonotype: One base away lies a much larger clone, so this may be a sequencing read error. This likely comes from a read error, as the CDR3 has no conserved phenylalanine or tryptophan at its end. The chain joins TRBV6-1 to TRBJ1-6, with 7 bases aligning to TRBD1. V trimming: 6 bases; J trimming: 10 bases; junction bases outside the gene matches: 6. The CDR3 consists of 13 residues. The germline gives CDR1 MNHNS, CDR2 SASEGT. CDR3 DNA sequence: TGTGCCAGCAGCAAAGACAGGGACTCACCCCTCCACTGT. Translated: CASSKDRDSPLHC.

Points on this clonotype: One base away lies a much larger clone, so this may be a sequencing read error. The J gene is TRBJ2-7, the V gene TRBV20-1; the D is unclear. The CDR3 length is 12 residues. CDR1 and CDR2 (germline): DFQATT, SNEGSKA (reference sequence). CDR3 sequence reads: CSDRASNYEQYF. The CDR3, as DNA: TGCAGTGATAGAGCCTCAAACTACGAGCAGTACTTC.

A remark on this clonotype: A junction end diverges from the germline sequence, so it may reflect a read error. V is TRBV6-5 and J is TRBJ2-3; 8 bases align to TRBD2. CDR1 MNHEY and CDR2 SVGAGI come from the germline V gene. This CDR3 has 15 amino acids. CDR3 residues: CVSRRLARAGDTQYF. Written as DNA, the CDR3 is TGTGTCAGCAGACGACTAGCGAGGGCGGGAGATACGCAGTATTTT.

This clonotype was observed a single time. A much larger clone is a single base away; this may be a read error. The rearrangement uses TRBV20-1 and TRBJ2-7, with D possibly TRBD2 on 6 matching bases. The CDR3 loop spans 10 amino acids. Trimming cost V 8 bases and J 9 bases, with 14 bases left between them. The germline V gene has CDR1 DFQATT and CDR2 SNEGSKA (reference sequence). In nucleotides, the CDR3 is TGCAGTACTGGGACTGGTGTGCAGTACTTC. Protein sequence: CSTGTGVQYF.

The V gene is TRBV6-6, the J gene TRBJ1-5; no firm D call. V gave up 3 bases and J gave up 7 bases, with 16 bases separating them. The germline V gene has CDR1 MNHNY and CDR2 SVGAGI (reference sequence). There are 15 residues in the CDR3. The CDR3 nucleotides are TGTGCCAGCAGTTATTCGGCAGGAATCGTGCAGCCCCAGCATTTT. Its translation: CASSYSAGIVQPQHF.

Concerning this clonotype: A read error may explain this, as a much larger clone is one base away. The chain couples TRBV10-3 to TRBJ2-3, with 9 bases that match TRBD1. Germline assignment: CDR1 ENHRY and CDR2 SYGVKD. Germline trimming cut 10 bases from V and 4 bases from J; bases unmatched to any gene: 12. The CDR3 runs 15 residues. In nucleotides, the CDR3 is TGTGCCACGGCAGAGTGGGACAGGGTAGCAGATACGCAGTATTTT. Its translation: CATAEWDRVADTQYF.

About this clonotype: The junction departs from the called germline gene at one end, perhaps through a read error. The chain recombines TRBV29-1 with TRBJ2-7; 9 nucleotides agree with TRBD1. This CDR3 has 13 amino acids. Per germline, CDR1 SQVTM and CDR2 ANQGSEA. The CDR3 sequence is CSAEGTGYYGQYF. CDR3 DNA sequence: TGCAGCGCCGAGGGGACAGGGTACTACGGGCAGTACTTC.

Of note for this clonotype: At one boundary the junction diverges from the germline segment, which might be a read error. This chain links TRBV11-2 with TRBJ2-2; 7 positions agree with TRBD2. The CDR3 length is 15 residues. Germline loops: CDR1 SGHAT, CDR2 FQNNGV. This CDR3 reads CANSGAAIVTGELFF. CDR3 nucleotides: TGTGCCAACAGCGGGGCCGCGATAGTGACCGGGGAGCTGTTTTTT.